These 18 T cell receptor beta chains share one sample of origin, sequenced in a study of technical replicates of blood from a handful of donors. Libraries were prepared by immunoSEQ multiplex PCR; TCRdb keeps only in-frame clonotypes and omits some of them. The sample lists about 68,000 clones; approximately 97% were seen once. Input material: T cells isolated from PBMCs. The receptor set was obtained from a human donor in good health.

The chain links TRBV10-2 to TRBJ2-1, with D possibly TRBD1 on 5 matching bases. Trimming removed 5 bases from V and 7 bases from J, with 9 bases in between. CDR1 is WSHSY, CDR2 SAAADI, per germline. CDR3 length equals 12 residues. The CDR3 coding sequence is TGCGCCAGCAGTACCAGGGAAAATGAGCAGTTCTTC. This translates into CASSTRENEQFF.

This clone was recorded only once. The chain is built from TRBV6-5 and TRBJ2-7, with unresolved D. Germline-derived CDR1 and CDR2 are MNHEY and SVGAGI. The CDR3 has 11 residues. Between the trimmed V and J ends, which lost 9 bases and 12 bases, there was a span of 18 bases. CDR3 loop: CASSNRGGTYF. The CDR3 region has the DNA TGTGCCAGTAGCAATAGAGGCGGAACGTACTTC.

The chain carries TRBV4-1 and TRBJ2-5; D is ambiguous. The J call may be mistaken, given a closer DNA end match to TRBJ2-7. This CDR3 contains 14 residues. CDR1 is MGHRA, CDR2 YSYEKL, per germline. CDR3 coding DNA: TGCGCCAGCAGCCAATCCCTAGAGGTCCACGAGCAGTACTTC. Amino acid sequence: CASSQSLEVHEQYF.

This clone has more than one count but fewer than ten. This sequence joins TRBV5-4 and TRBJ1-2; D perhaps matches TRBD1 (6 bases). V lost 4 bases to trimming and J lost 4 bases, with 23 bases between them. CDR1 is SGHNT and CDR2 is YYREEE in the germline V gene (reference sequence). CDR3 length: 17 amino acids. In nucleotides, the CDR3 is TGTGCCAGCAGCATTTACGGCTTGGACAGTTCGTTCTATGGCTACACCTTC. It yields the protein CASSIYGLDSSFYGYTF.

J is TRBJ1-4 and V is TRBV30; maybe TRBD1 (6 bases). Per the germline V gene, CDR1 is GTSNPN and CDR2 is SVGIG (reference sequence). V lost 2 bases, J lost 2 bases, and 9 bases lay in between. The CDR3 is 14 amino acids. DNA of the CDR3: TGTGCCTGGAGTAGAGGACAGACTAATGAAAAACTGTTTTTT. Its translation: CAWSRGQTNEKLFF.

V and J are TRBV19 and TRBJ2-2; TRBD2 agrees at 11 bases. Germline values: CDR1 LNHDA, CDR2 SQIVND (reference sequence). The CDR3 length is 16 residues. Trimming took 2 bases from V and 4 from J; bases not matched to a gene: 3. The DNA for the CDR3 is TGTGCCAGTAGTATAACTAGCGGGAGTATCACCGGGGAGCTGTTTTTT. Protein: CASSITSGSITGELFF.

The V gene is TRBV6-1, the J gene TRBJ1-4; D call uncertain. Germline CDR1 and CDR2: MNHNS and SASEGT. The CDR3 runs 15 residues. V was cut by 3 bases and J by 4 bases, with 12 bases left in between. The CDR3 coding sequence is TGTGCCAGCAGTGACATGGCAGCGTTTAATGAAAAACTGTTTTTT. This codes for CASSDMAAFNEKLFF.

The rearrangement joins TRBV6-1 to TRBJ1-2, with 7 nucleotides matching TRBD1. Germline CDR1 and CDR2: MNHNS and SASEGT. This CDR3 is built from 18 residues. V lost 4 bases to trimming and J lost 4 bases; unmatched junction nucleotides: 18. The CDR3, as DNA: TGTGCCAGCAGTGGACAGGGCCCACCTTCCCACCAATCCTATGGCTACACCTTC. Amino acid sequence: CASSGQGPPSHQSYGYTF.

The rearrangement joins TRBV2 to TRBJ1-2, with D maybe TRBD1 (5 bases). CDR1 is SNHLY and CDR2 is FYNNEI in the germline V gene. CDR3 length: 9 amino acids. V lost 9 bases and J 12 bases, leaving 11 bases between the germline ends. The CDR3 nucleotides are TGTGCCAGGGGGGAGGGTCACACCTTC. Encoded protein: CARGEGHTF.

The chain carries TRBV4-1 and TRBJ1-5; 10 bases are shared with TRBD1. CDR3 length: 16 residues. Germline CDR1 reads MGHRA; CDR2 reads YSYEKL. Trimming removed 3 bases from V and 7 bases from J; junction bases left unmatched: 9. The CDR3, as DNA: TGCGCCAGCAGCCATACGGGACAGGGGTTGGGGCAGCCCCAGCATTTT. Translated, it gives CASSHTGQGLGQPQHF.

J is TRBJ2-1 and V is TRBV6-4; the match to TRBD2 covers 7 bases. This CDR3 is built from 15 residues. V trimming: 3 bases; J trimming: 2 bases; junction bases outside the gene matches: 4. Germline CDR1 and CDR2: MRHNA and SNTAGT. The CDR3: CASSETLAPYNEQFF. In DNA form, the CDR3 reads TGTGCCAGCAGTGAGACACTAGCGCCCTACAATGAGCAGTTCTTC.

This rearrangement joins TRBV5-1 to TRBJ2-5; 9 nucleotides agree with TRBD1. The length of the CDR3 is 15 residues. The trim removed 2 bases at V and 4 bases at J, leaving 6 bases unmatched. Germline CDR1 and CDR2: SGHRS and YFSETQ. This CDR3 reads CASSFGTGLGETQYF. As DNA, the CDR3 is TGCGCCAGCAGCTTCGGGACAGGGCTGGGAGAGACCCAGTACTTC.

This sequence joins TRBV2 and TRBJ1-1; TRBD1 is a possible D gene (6 bases). Germline assignment: CDR1 SNHLY and CDR2 FYNNEI. The CDR3 has 15 amino acids. The ends were cut back, 9 bases at V and 0 bases at J, with 17 bases in the middle. The CDR3 DNA reads TGTGCCAGAGGACAGCCCCTGAGTATGAACACTGAAGCTTTCTTT. This encodes CARGQPLSMNTEAFF.

V usage is TRBV6-1 and J usage is TRBJ2-3; 8 bases are a match to TRBD2. The CDR3 totals 14 residues. The V and J ends lost 5 bases and 1 base, in that order; junction bases with no gene match: 2. Per germline, CDR1 MNHNS and CDR2 SASEGT. The CDR3 region has the DNA TGTGCCAGCAGTCCGACTAGCGGCACAGATACGCAGTATTTT. This encodes CASSPTSGTDTQYF.

This chain connects TRBV10-3 to TRBJ2-5, with D maybe TRBD1 (6 bases). Germline V gene data show CDR1 as ENHRY and CDR2 as SYGVKD. The CDR3 loop spans 13 amino acids. V was cut by 3 bases and J by 2 bases, with 7 bases left in between. The CDR3 loop is CAISDRGQETQYF. In DNA, the CDR3 is TGTGCCATCAGTGACAGGGGACAAGAGACCCAGTACTTC.

This clone was counted between two and nine times. V is TRBV7-9 and J is TRBJ2-1, with no clear D. CDR3 size: 15 residues. CDR1 and CDR2 (germline): SEHNR, FQNEAQ (reference sequence). Trimming removed 5 bases from V and 1 base from J, with 12 bases in between. The CDR3 sequence: CASSKLGQSYNEQFF. The DNA of the CDR3 is TGTGCCAGCAGCAAACTGGGCCAATCCTACAATGAGCAGTTCTTC.

The V gene is TRBV4-1, the J gene TRBJ1-5; the D gene is possibly TRBD1 (5 bases). This CDR3 region has 13 residues. V was pared by 0 bases and J by 12 bases, with 12 bases between. Germline CDR1 is MGHRA and CDR2 is YSYEKL. The CDR3 loop is CASSQDPQGNQHF. The CDR3 nucleotides read TGCGCCAGCAGCCAAGATCCCCAGGGTAACCAGCATTTT.

The chain has TRBV7-9 and TRBJ1-2, with D perhaps TRBD1 (5 bases). Germline CDR1 and CDR2: SEHNR and FQNEAQ (reference sequence). With 4 bases removed from V and 3 bases from J, the gap between germline ends came to 18 bases. The CDR3 runs 16 residues. CDR3 residues: CASSSPGREPDYGYTF. In DNA, the CDR3 is TGTGCCAGCAGCTCCCCGGGCAGGGAACCTGACTATGGCTACACCTTC.